What follows are 23 T cell receptor beta chains derived from one specimen sequenced in a study of blood T cells in healthy people across ages. The authors ran a second PCR of roughly 6 to 12 cycles using a sample-barcoded 5' primer and a J-beta primer mix. TCRdb itself ran the 5' RACE reads through MiXCR, one entry per CDR3 protein. The top ten clones hold under 4.5% of a sample with roughly 800,000 distinct CDR3 sequences, more than 20% of them seen once. The sample also formed part of further work on T cells of mothers and their children.

The material sequenced was blood. The receptors shown here come from a boy younger than 18 in good health.

This clonotype was detected a few times. The chain uses TRBV6-5 and TRBJ2-7; D may be TRBD1 or TRBD2 (5 bases each). Trimming stripped 4 bases from V and 6 bases from J, with 16 bases between. Per the germline V gene, CDR1 is MNHEY and CDR2 is SVGAGI. This CDR3 spans 14 amino acids. The CDR3 DNA reads as TGTGCCAGCAGTTCTCCGGGACCCCGGGGCGAGCAGTACTTC. This translates into CASSSPGPRGEQYF.

This clonotype was counted between two and nine times. The chain links TRBV7-2 to TRBJ2-5; 8 nucleotides line up with TRBD2. Germline V gives CDR1 SGHTA, CDR2 FQGNSA. The CDR3 has 16 amino acids. J lost 2 bases, V lost 0 bases, and 5 bases had no gene match. DNA for the CDR3: TGTGCCAGCAGCTTAGCCTTAGCGGGGAGACAAGAGACCCAGTACTTC. Its translation is CASSLALAGRQETQYF.

The chain has TRBV12-3 or TRBV12-4 and TRBJ1-2; maybe TRBD1 (6 bases). The germline V and J ends were trimmed by 4 bases and 8 bases, with 17 bases remaining between them. This CDR3 region has 14 residues. CDR3 protein: CASSSSQGSWGYTF. As DNA, the CDR3 is TGTGCCAGCAGTTCATCACAGGGTTCGTGGGGCTACACCTTC.

The V and J genes are TRBV20-1 and TRBJ2-1, with unresolved D. The CDR3 length is 14 residues. Trimming removed 4 bases at V and 1 base at J, with 11 bases between. Germline values: CDR1 DFQATT, CDR2 SNEGSKA (reference sequence). In nucleotides, the CDR3 is TGCAGTGCTACGGGCAGTATATCCTACAATGAGCAGTTCTTC. Its translation is CSATGSISYNEQFF.

J is TRBJ2-1 and V is TRBV24-1; D gene ambiguous. CDR3 size: 13 residues. The germline CDR1 and CDR2 sequences are KGHDR and SFDVKD. Trimming removed 3 bases from V and 7 bases from J, with 9 bases in between. Written as DNA, the CDR3 is TGTGCCACCAGTGATGATGTCCGGAATGAGCAGTTCTTC. Protein sequence: CATSDDVRNEQFF.

V usage is TRBV29-1 and J usage is TRBJ2-1; 7 bases agree with TRBD1. The junction had 16 bases not matched to a gene; V was cut back by 5 bases and J by 6 bases. Germline assignment: CDR1 SQVTM and CDR2 ANQGSEA. The CDR3 has 16 residues. In DNA, the CDR3 is TGCAGCGTTAACCCACAGGTTTCGACAGGGCTCAATGAGCAGTTCTTC. Protein product: CSVNPQVSTGLNEQFF.

This clonotype was detected a few times. V is TRBV21-1 and J is TRBJ2-5; the table's D call TRBD2 went unverified against the DNA. The end of the DNA is better explained by TRBJ2-1, so the J call may be wrong. TRBV21-1 is a pseudogene segment. This CDR3 region has 14 residues. The CDR3 loop is CALHSPQIDSEQFF. As DNA, the CDR3 is TGTGCCCTTCACAGCCCTCAAATCGACAGTGAGCAGTTCTTC.

The chain recombines TRBV6-5 with TRBJ2-3; D is possibly TRBD1 (7 bases). V gave up 5 bases and J gave up 2 bases, with 11 bases separating them. CDR1 and CDR2 (germline): MNHEY, SVGAGI. The CDR3 consists of 14 residues. The CDR3 here is CASSAGGYTDTQYF. The CDR3, as DNA: TGTGCCAGCAGTGCAGGGGGGTACACAGATACGCAGTATTTT.

The CDR3 region is CSVDVGQGYYGYTF. The CDR3 DNA follows: TGCAGCGTTGATGTGGGACAGGGCTACTATGGCTACACCTTC. The chain uses TRBV29-1 and TRBJ1-2; 9 positions agree with TRBD1. Trimming removed 3 bases from V and 3 bases from J; junction bases left unmatched: 5. The CDR3 loop spans 14 amino acids. The germline V gene encodes CDR1 SQVTM and CDR2 ANQGSEA.

The V and J genes are TRBV9 and TRBJ1-6; TRBD1 aligns across 7 bases. The CDR3 runs 17 residues. Germline-derived CDR1 and CDR2 are SGDLS and YYNGEE. V lost 0 bases to trimming and J lost 8 bases; unmatched junction nucleotides: 11. CDR3 amino acids: CASSVVGGASGDSPLHF. The DNA of the CDR3 is TGTGCCAGCAGCGTAGTAGGGGGCGCGAGTGGGGATTCACCCCTCCACTTT.

CDR3 nucleotide sequence: TGTGCCAGCAGTTACCGGCGGGAGGGCCGAGAAGCAGATACGCAGTATTTT. Translated, it gives CASSYRREGREADTQYF. The chain combines TRBV6-2 or TRBV6-3 with TRBJ2-3, with 9 bases fitting TRBD2. This CDR3 has 17 amino acids. Germline lookup yields CDR1 MNHEY and CDR2 SVGEGT. J was trimmed by 4 bases and V by 2 bases; bases with no gene match: 10.

This chain links TRBV4-1 with TRBJ1-4, with 9 nucleotides matching TRBD1. Germline CDR1 is MGHRA and CDR2 is YSYEKL. V was pared by 0 bases and J by 8 bases, with 7 bases of the junction left unmatched. CDR3 length: 16 residues. The CDR3 protein is CASSQDGQGFGEKLFF. For the CDR3, the DNA is TGCGCCAGCAGCCAAGACGGACAGGGGTTTGGCGAAAAACTGTTTTTT.

This clonotype was seen only a few times. The chain uses TRBV12-3 or TRBV12-4 and TRBJ2-2; D is ambiguous. The CDR3 runs to 13 residues. V was trimmed by 6 bases and J by 6 bases, leaving 11 bases between them. CDR3: CASRPPLSGELFF. The DNA for the CDR3 is TGTGCCAGCAGACCCCCGCTTTCCGGGGAGCTGTTTTTT.

The rearrangement uses TRBV20-1 and TRBJ2-3; 10 bases fit TRBD1. The CDR3 loop spans 15 amino acids. The germline gives CDR1 DFQATT, CDR2 SNEGSKA (reference sequence). V lost 3 bases, J lost 4 bases, and 7 bases stayed unmatched. For the CDR3, the DNA is TGCAGTGCTAGTAAACGACAGGGGGCAGCAGATACGCAGTATTTT. It encodes CSASKRQGAADTQYF.

The chain recombines TRBV4-1 with TRBJ2-3; D call uncertain. The CDR3 contains 15 residues. V was trimmed by 1 base and J by 2 bases, leaving 10 bases between them. Germline lookup yields CDR1 MGHRA and CDR2 YSYEKL. CDR3 nucleotide sequence: TGCGCCAGCAGCCAAGGCGGCACTTACACAGATACGCAGTATTTT. Its protein product is CASSQGGTYTDTQYF.

The chain employs TRBV28 and TRBJ2-5, with D hard to call. Trimming removed 6 bases at V and 5 bases at J, with 16 bases between. The CDR3 runs 14 residues. Germline V gene sequence: CDR1 MDHEN, CDR2 SYDVKM. CDR3 residues: CASSPSSPPETQYF. CDR3 nucleotide sequence: TGTGCCAGCAGCCCCAGCAGTCCGCCGGAGACCCAGTACTTC.

The chain joins TRBV5-1 to TRBJ2-4; D is perhaps TRBD1 (6 bases). There are 14 residues in the CDR3. Germline-derived CDR1 and CDR2 are SGHRS and YFSETQ. The V end lost 0 bases, the J end lost 8 bases, and 12 bases lay between the germline ends. CDR3 protein: CASSLAGDIDIQYF. The DNA of the CDR3 is TGCGCCAGCAGCTTGGCAGGGGACATAGACATTCAGTACTTC.

With respect to this clonotype: This CDR3 is missing its conserved last phenylalanine or tryptophan, likely due to a read error. The rearrangement uses TRBV6-2 or TRBV6-3 and TRBJ2-7; D gene uncertain. Germline V gene data show CDR1 as MNHEY and CDR2 as SVGEGT. This CDR3 is 12 amino acids long. V dropped 6 bases and J dropped 5 bases, with 11 bases sitting between them. The chain's CDR3 is CASSNTRDEQYL. The DNA for the CDR3 is TGTGCCAGCAGCAACACCCGGGACGAGCAGTACCTC.

This clonotype occurred a few times. This chain links TRBV20-1 with TRBJ2-1; D is uncertain. Germline CDR1 DFQATT, CDR2 SNEGSKA (reference sequence). The V and J ends lost 4 bases and 0 bases respectively, with 13 bases between them. There are 15 residues in the CDR3. CDR3 in DNA: TGCAGTGCTATTCCCCCGGCCCGCTCCTACAATGAGCAGTTCTTC. Its translation is CSAIPPARSYNEQFF.

The V gene is TRBV4-3, the J gene TRBJ2-7; TRBD1 matches 10 bases. The J segment lost 2 bases and the V segment lost 3 bases, leaving 4 bases of the junction unmatched. Per the germline V gene, CDR1 is LGHNA and CDR2 is YSLEER. The length of the CDR3 is 15 residues. This CDR3 reads CASSHSGQGAYEQYF. The CDR3 nucleotides read TGCGCCAGCAGCCATTCTGGACAGGGGGCCTACGAGCAGTACTTC.

The J gene is TRBJ2-4, the V gene TRBV4-2, with 7 bases matching TRBD1. The CDR3 totals 16 residues. Germline V CDR1 and CDR2: LGHNA, YNFKEQ. J was trimmed by 7 bases and V by 0 bases; bases with no gene match: 9. This CDR3 is CASSQDLAGGANIQYF. CDR3 nucleotide sequence: TGTGCCAGCAGCCAAGATTTGGCAGGGGGAGCGAACATTCAGTACTTC.

The rearrangement links TRBV9 to TRBJ2-3, with D perhaps TRBD1 (6 bases). The germline gives CDR1 SGDLS, CDR2 YYNGEE. This CDR3 spans 14 amino acids. V dropped 3 bases and J dropped 4 bases, with 12 bases sitting between them. The CDR3 DNA follows: TGTGCCAGCAGCGCCCTCAGGGGTCCAGATACGCAGTATTTT. It translates to CASSALRGPDTQYF.

The genes are TRBV7-8 and TRBJ2-5; possibly TRBD1 for D (6 bases). Germline CDR1 and CDR2: SGHVS and FQNEAQ. The V end was cut by 4 bases, the J end by 13 bases, with 13 bases between. CDR3 length: 11 amino acids. CDR3 sequence (DNA): TGTGCCAGCAGCTCCGAAGGGGGTTGGTACTTC. It codes for CASSSEGGWYF.